This T cell receptor (beta chain) was obtained from a study of cytomegalovirus exposure and HLA in healthy donors. Study-wide points: Associated with HLA alleles at 0.05 false discovery rate in a later analysis were 15,000 to 20,000 TCR beta sequences. HLA-A and HLA-B allele assignments for most subjects were reportedly predicted accurately using TCR beta sequences. Later analysis identified a missense DCLRE1C variant that was linked to TCR beta V- and J-gene trimming.

This clone was detected only a few times. The antigen remains unidentified. Looked up from germline, CDR1 is MNHEY and CDR2 is SVGAGI. CDR3 length equals 14 residues. V was clipped by 2 bases and J by 7 bases; unmatched bases: 1. Vbeta (60) and Jbeta (13) primers were used in the PCR. The repertoire was sequenced with immunoSEQ multiplex PCR; TCRdb's copy has only in-frame clones and lacks some. The table records tens of thousands of clones, 78% of them present only once. The chain uses TRBV6-5 and TRBJ1-4, with 10 bases matching TRBD1. The receptor comes from a male donor in good health and CMV-seropositive. The sample consisted of PBMCs. CDR3: CASSYRDRGEKLFF. The CDR3 DNA is TGTGCCAGCAGTTACCGGGACAGGGGTGAAAAACTGTTTTTT.